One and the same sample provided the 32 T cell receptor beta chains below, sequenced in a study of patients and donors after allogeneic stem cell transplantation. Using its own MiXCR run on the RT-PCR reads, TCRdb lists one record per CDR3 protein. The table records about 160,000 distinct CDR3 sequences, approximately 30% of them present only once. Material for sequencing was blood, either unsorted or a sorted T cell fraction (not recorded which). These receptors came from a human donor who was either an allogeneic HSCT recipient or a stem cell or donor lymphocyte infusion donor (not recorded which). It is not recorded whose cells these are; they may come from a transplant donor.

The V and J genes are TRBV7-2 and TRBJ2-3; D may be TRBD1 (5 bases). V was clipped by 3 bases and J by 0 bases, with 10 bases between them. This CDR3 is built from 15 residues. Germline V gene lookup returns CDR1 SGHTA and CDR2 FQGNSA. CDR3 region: CASSFTGTSTDTQYF. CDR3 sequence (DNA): TGTGCCAGCAGCTTCACAGGCACTAGCACAGATACGCAGTATTTT. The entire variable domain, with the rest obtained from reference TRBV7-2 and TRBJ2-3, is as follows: GAGVSQSPSNKVTEKGKDVELRCDPISGHTALYWYRQSLGQGLEFLIYFQGNSAPDKSGLPSDRFSAERTGGSVSTLTIQRTQQEDSAVYLCASSFTGTSTDTQYFGPGTRLTVL.

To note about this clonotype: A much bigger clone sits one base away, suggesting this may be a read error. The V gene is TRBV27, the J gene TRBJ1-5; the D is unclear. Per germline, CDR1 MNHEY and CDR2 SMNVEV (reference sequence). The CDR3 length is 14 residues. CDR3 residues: CASSRRVLNQPRHF. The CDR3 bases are TGTGCCAGCAGCCGGAGGGTTTTAAATCAGCCCCGGCATTTT.

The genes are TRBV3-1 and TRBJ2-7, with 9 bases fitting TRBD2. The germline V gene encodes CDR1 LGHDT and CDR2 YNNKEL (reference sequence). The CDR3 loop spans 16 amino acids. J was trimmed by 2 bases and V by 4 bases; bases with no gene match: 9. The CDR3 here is CASSLSFSGRTYEQYF. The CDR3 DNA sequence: TGTGCCAGCAGCCTTTCTTTTAGCGGGAGAACCTACGAGCAGTACTTC.

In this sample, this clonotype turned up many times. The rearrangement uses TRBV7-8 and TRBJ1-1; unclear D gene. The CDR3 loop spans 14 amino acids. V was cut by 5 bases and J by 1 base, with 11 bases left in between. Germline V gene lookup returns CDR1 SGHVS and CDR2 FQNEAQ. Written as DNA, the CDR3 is TGTGCCAGCAGCAGGTGGGGAGGGAACACTGAAGCTTTCTTT. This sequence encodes CASSRWGGNTEAFF.

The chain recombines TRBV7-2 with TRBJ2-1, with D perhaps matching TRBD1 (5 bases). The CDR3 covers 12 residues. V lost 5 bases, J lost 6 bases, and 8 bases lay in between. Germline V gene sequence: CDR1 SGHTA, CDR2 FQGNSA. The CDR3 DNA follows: TGTGCCAGCAGCCTTCAGGGCAATGAGCAGTTCTTC. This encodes CASSLQGNEQFF.

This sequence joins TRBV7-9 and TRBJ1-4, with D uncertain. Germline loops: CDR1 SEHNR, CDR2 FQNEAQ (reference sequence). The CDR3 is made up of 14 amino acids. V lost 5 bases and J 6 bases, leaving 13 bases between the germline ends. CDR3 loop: CASSQSQVDEKLFF. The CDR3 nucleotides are TGTGCCAGCAGCCAGTCACAAGTTGATGAAAAACTGTTTTTT.

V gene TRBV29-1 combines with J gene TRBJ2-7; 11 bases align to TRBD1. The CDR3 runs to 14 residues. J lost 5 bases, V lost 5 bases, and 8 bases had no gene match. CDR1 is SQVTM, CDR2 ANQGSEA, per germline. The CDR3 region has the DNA TGCAGCGTTCCCTCGGACAGGGGGCTCCACGAGCAGTACTTC. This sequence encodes CSVPSDRGLHEQYF.

The CDR3 region is CAWSRGNYNEQFF. CDR3 sequence (DNA): TGTGCCTGGAGCCGGGGCAATTACAATGAGCAGTTCTTC. This chain connects TRBV30 to TRBJ2-1, with D perhaps matching TRBD1 or TRBD2 (5 bases each). Germline V gene lookup returns CDR1 GTSNPN and CDR2 SVGIG (reference sequence). V was cut by 3 bases and J by 4 bases, with 10 bases left in between. The CDR3 is 13 residues long.

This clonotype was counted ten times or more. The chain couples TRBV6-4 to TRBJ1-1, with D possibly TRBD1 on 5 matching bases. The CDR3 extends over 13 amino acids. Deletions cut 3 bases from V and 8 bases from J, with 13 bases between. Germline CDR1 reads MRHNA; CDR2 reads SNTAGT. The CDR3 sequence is CASSEGPTGEAFF. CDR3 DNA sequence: TGTGCCAGCAGTGAAGGACCAACAGGAGAAGCTTTCTTT.

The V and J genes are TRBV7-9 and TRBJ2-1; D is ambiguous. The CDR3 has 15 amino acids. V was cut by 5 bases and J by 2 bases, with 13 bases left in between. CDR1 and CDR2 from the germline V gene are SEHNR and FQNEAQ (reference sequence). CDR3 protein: CASSPGPEPYNEQFF. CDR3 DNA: TGTGCCAGCAGCCCCGGGCCGGAACCCTACAATGAGCAGTTCTTC.

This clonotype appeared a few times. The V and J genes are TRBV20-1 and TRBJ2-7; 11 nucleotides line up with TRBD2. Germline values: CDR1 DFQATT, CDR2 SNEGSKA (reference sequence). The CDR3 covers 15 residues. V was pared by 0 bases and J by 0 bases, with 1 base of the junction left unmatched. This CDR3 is CSARDGTSGSYEQYF. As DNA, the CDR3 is TGCAGTGCTAGAGATGGGACTAGCGGCTCCTACGAGCAGTACTTC.

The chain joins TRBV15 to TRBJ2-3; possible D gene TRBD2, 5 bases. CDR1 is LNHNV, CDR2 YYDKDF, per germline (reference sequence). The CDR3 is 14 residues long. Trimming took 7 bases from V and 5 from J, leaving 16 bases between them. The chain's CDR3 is CATKSGLGRDTQYF. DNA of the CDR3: TGTGCCACCAAAAGCGGATTAGGAAGAGATACGCAGTATTTT.

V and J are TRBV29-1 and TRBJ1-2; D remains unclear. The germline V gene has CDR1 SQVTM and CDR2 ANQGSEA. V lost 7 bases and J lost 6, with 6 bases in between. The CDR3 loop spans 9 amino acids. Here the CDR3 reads CSDVNGYTF. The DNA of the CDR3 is TGCAGCGACGTTAATGGCTACACCTTC.

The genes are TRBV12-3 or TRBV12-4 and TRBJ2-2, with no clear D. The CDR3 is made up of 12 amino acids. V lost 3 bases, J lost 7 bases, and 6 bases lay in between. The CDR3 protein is CASSFEVGELFF. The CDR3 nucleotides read TGTGCCAGCAGTTTCGAGGTCGGGGAGCTGTTTTTT.

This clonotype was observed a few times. In DNA, the CDR3 is TGCGCCAGCAGCCCTGGACAGGGCCCCGCTAATGAGCAGTTCTTC. This encodes CASSPGQGPANEQFF. This chain connects TRBV4-1 to TRBJ2-1, with 8 bases aligning to TRBD1. Germline V lookup: CDR1 MGHRA, CDR2 YSYEKL. The CDR3 loop spans 15 amino acids. Germline trimming cut 4 bases from V and 7 bases from J; bases unmatched to any gene: 9.

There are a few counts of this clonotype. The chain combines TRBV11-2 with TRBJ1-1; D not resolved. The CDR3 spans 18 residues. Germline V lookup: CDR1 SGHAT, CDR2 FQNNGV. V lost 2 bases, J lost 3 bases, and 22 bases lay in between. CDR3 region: CASSLSFRFERTDTEAFF. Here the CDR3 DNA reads TGTGCCAGCAGCTTATCGTTTAGGTTTGAGCGGACGGACACTGAAGCTTTCTTT.

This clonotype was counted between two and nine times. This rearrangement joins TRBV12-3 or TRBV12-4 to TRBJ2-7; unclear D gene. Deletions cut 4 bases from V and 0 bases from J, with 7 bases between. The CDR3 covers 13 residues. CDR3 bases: TGTGCCAGCAGTTCTCACAGCTCCTACGAGCAGTACTTC. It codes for CASSSHSSYEQYF.

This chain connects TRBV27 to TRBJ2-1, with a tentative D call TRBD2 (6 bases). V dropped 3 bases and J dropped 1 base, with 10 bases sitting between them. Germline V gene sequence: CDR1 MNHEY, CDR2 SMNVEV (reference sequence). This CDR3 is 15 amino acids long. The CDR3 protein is CASSFIAGSYNEQFF. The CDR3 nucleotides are TGTGCCAGCAGTTTCATTGCGGGATCCTACAATGAGCAGTTCTTC.

The CDR3 reads CASSPGDTNTEAFF. The CDR3 DNA reads as TGTGCCAGCAGCCCAGGGGACACGAACACTGAAGCTTTCTTT. This chain connects TRBV6-5 to TRBJ1-1, with a tentative D call TRBD1 (6 bases). Germline assignment: CDR1 MNHEY and CDR2 SVGAGI. This CDR3 has 14 amino acids. Trimming took 6 bases from V and 1 from J, leaving 12 bases between them.

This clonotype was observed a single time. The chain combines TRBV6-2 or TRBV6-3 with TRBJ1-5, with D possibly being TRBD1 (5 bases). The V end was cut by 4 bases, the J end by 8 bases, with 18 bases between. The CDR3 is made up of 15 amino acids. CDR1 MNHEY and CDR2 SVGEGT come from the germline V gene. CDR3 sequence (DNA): TGTGCCAGCAGTTCACTGGGACTCATGGTGGAGCCCCAGCATTTT. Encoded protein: CASSSLGLMVEPQHF.

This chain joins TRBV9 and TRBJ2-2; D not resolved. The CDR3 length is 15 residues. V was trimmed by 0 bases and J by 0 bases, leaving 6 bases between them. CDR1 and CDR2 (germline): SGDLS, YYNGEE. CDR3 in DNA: TGTGCCAGCAGCGTAGAGGCCGCGAACACCGGGGAGCTGTTTTTT. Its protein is CASSVEAANTGELFF.

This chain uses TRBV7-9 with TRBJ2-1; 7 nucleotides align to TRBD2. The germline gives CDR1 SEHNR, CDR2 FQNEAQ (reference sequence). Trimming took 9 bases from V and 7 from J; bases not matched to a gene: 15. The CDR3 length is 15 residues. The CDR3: CASPRGGGPWNEQFF. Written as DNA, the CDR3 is TGTGCCAGTCCGCGGGGCGGGGGTCCCTGGAATGAGCAGTTCTTC.

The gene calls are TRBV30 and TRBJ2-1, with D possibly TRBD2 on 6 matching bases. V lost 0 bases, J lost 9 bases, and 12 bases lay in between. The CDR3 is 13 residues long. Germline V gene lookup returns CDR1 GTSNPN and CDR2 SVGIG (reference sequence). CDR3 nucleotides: TGTGCCTGGAGTGTAATACGGGAGTCTGAGCAGTTCTTC. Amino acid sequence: CAWSVIRESEQFF. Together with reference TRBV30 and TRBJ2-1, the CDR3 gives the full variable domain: SQTIHQWPATLVQPVGSPLSLECTVEGTSNPNLYWYRQAAGRGLQLLFYSVGIGQISSEVPQNLSASRPQDRQFILSSKKLLLSDSGFYLCAWSVIRESEQFFGPGTRLTVL.

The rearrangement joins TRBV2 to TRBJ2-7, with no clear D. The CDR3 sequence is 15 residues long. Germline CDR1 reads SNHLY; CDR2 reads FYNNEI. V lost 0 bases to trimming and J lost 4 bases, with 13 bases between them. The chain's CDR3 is CASSEAPIFGYEQYF. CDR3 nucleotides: TGTGCCAGCAGTGAAGCGCCTATTTTCGGGTACGAGCAGTACTTC.

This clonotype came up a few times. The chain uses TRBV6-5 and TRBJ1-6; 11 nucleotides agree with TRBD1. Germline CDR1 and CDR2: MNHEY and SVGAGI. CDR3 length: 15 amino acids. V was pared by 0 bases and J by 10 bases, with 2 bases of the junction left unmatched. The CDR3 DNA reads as TGTGCCAGCAGTTACTCGGGACAGGGGGAGTCACCCCTCCACTTT. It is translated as CASSYSGQGESPLHF.

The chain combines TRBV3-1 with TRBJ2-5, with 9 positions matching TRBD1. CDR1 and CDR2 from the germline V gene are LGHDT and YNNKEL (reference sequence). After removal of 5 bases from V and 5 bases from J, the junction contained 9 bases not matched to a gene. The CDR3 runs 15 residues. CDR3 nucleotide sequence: TGTGCCAGCAGCTACATTACAGGGGGCGGGGAGACCCAGTACTTC. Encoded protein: CASSYITGGGETQYF.

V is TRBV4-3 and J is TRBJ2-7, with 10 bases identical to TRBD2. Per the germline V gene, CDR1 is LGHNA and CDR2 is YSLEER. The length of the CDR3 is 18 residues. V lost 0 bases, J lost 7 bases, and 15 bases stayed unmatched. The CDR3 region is CASSQDWGGTSARLEQYF. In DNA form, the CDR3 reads TGCGCCAGCAGCCAAGATTGGGGCGGGACTAGCGCCAGGTTGGAGCAGTACTTC.

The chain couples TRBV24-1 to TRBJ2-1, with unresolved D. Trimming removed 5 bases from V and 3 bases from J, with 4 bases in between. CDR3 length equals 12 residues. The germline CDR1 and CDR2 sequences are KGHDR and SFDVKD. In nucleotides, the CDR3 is TGTGCCACCAGTGTTGACTACAATGAGCAGTTCTTC. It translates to CATSVDYNEQFF.

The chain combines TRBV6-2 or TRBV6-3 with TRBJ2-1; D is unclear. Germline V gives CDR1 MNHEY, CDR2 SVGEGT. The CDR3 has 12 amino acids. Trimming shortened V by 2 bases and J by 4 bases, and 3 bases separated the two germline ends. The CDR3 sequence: CASSYGYNEQFF. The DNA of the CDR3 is TGTGCCAGCAGTTACGGTTACAATGAGCAGTTCTTC.

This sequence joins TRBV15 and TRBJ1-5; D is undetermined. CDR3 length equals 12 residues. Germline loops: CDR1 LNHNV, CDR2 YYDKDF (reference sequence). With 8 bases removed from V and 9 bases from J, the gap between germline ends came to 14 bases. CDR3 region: CATGKTAPPQHF. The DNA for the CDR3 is TGTGCCACCGGTAAAACGGCCCCGCCCCAGCATTTT.

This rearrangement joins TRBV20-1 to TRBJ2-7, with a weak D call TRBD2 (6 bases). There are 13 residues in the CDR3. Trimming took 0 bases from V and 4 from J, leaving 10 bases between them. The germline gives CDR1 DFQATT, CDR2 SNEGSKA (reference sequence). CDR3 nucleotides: TGCAGTGCTAGAGATCCCCTAGCGTACGAGCAGTACTTC. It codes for CSARDPLAYEQYF.

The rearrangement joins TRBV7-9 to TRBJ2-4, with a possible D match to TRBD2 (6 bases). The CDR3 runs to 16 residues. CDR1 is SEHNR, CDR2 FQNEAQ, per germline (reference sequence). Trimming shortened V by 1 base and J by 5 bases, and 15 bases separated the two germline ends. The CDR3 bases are TGTGCCAGCAGCTTAGTGCACGGAGGGGTGGAAAACATTCAGTACTTC. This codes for CASSLVHGGVENIQYF.